The T cell receptor (beta chain) under discussion was sequenced for a study of regulatory T cells in long-lasting Graves disease. The overall study: The definition of persistent Graves' disease was over 5 years of antithyroid drugs with positive TSH receptor antibodies.

Construction of the TCR beta libraries employed iRepertoire HTBI primers in conjunction with Arm-PCR of CDR3 regions. TCRdb redid the calling of the multiplex PCR reads with MiXCR, one entry per CDR3 protein. The sample contains about 310,000 distinct CDR3 sequences, 20% to 25% of which appear only once. This clonotype was seen a handful of times. Time point: persistent/refractory GD, antithyroid drugs over 5 years with positive TRAb. RNA isolated from PBMCs was used to make the TCR library. The patients included were those that came from an endocrinology department in Xi'an, China. Germline V CDR1 and CDR2: DFQATT, SNEGSKA (reference sequence). The V gene end was trimmed by 0 bases and the J gene end by 3 bases; junction bases not matched to a gene: 6. The CDR3 totals 15 residues.

The chain recombines TRBV20-1 with TRBJ2-7; 9 positions agree with TRBD2. The receptor's source is a female donor with Graves disease. The sequencing used peripheral blood mononuclear cells (PBMCs), collected when the disease was refractory, from a patient treated with antithyroid drugs. The CDR3 bases are TGCAGTGCTAGAGATCTCCTAGCGGGATTCTACGAGCAGTACTTC. Its translation: CSARDLLAGFYEQYF.